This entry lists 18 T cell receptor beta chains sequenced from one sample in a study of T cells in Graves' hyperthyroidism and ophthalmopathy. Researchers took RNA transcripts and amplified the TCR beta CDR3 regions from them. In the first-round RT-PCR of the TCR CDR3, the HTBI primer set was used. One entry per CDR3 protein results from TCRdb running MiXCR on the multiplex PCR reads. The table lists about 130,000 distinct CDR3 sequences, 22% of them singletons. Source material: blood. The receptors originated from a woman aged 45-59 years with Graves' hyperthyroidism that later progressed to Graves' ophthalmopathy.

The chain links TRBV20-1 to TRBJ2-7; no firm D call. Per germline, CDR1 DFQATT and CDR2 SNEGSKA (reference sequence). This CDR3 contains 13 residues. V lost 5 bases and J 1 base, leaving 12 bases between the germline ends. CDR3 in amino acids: CSAGPSSSYEQYF. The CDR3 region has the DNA TGCAGTGCTGGGCCCTCGTCTTCCTACGAGCAGTACTTC.

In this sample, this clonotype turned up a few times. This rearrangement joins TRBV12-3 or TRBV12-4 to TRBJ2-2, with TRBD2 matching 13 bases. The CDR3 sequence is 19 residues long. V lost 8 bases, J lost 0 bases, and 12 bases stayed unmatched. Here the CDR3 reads CASGRTSGRTASNTGELFF. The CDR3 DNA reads TGTGCCAGCGGGAGGACTAGCGGGAGAACCGCCTCGAACACCGGGGAGCTGTTTTTT.

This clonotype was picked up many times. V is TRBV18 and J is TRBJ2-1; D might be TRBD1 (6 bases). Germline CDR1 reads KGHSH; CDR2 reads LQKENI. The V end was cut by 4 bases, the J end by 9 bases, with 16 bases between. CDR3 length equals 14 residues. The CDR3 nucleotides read TGTGCCAGCTCACTCGGGACAACGAGGGGTGAGCAGTTCTTC. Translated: CASSLGTTRGEQFF.

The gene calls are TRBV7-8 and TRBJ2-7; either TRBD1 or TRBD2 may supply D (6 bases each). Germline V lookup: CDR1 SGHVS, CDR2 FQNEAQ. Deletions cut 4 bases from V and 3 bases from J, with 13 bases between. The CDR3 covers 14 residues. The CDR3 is CASSSPAGHYEQYV. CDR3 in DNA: TGTGCCAGCAGCTCCCCCGCGGGACACTACGAGCAGTACGTC.

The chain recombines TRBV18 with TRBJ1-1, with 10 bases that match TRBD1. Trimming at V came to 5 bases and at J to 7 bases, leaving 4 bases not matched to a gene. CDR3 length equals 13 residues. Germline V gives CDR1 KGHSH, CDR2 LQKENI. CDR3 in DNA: TGTGCCAGCTCAATCCGGGACAGGGGTGAAGCTTTCTTT. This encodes CASSIRDRGEAFF. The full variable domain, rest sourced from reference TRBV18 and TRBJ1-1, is NAGVMQNPRHLVRRRGQEARLRCSPMKGHSHVYWYRQLPEEGLKFMVYLQKENIIDESGMPKERFSAEFPKEGPSILRIQQVVRGDSAAYFCASSIRDRGEAFFGQGTRLTVV.

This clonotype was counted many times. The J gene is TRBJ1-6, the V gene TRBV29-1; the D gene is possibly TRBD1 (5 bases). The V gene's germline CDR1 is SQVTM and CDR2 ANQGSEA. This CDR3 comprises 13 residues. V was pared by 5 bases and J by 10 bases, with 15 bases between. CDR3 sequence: CSVSGGLGSPLHF. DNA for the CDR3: TGCAGCGTTAGTGGGGGATTGGGCTCACCCCTCCACTTT.

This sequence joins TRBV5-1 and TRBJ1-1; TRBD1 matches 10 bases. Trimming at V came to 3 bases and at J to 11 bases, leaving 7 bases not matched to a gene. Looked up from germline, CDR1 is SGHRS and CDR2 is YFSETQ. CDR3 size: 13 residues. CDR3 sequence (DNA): TGCGCCAGCAGCTCGACCGACAGGGGGCAGGCTTTCTTT. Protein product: CASSSTDRGQAFF.

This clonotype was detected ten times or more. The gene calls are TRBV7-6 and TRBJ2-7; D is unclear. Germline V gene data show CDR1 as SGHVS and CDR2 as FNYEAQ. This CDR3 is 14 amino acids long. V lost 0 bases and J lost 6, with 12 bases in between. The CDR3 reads CASSLAAPGFEQYF. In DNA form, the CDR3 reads TGTGCCAGCAGCTTAGCGGCCCCCGGGTTCGAGCAGTACTTC.

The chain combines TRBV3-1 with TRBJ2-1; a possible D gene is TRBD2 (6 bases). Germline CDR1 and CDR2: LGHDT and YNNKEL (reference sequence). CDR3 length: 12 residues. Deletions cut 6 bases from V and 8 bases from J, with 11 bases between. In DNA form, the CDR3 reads TGTGCCAGCAGAGACGCGGGATATGAGCAGTTCTTC. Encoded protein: CASRDAGYEQFF.

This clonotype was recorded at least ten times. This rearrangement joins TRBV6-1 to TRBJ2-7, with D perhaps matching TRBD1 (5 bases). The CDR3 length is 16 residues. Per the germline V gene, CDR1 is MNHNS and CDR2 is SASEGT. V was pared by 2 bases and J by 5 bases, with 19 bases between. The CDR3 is CASSEPVQGTGHEQYF. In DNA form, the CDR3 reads TGTGCCAGCAGTGAACCTGTTCAGGGTACGGGTCACGAGCAGTACTTC.

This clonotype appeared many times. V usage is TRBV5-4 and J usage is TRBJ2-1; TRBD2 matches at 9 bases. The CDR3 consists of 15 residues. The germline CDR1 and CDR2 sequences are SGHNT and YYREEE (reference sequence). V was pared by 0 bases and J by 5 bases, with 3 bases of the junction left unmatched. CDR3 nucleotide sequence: TGTGCCAGCAGCTTGGTAGCGGGAGAAAACAATGAGCAGTTCTTC. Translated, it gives CASSLVAGENNEQFF.

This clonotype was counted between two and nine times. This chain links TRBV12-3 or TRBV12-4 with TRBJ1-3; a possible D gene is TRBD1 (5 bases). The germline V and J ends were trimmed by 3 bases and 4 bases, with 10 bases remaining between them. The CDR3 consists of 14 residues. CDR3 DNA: TGTGCCAGCAGTTTGGCAGGGTTCGGAAACACCATATATTTT. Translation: CASSLAGFGNTIYF.

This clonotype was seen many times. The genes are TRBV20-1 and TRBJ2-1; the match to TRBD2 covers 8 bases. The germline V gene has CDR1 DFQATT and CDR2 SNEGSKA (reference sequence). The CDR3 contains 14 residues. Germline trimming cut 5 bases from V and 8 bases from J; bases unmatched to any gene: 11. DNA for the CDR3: TGCAGTGCTGGCCCCGACGGGAGGGGCCATGAGCAGTTCTTC. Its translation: CSAGPDGRGHEQFF.

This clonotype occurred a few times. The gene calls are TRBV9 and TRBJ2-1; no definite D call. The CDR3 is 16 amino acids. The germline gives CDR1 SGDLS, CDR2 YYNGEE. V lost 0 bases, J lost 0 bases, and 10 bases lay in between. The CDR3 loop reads CASSVGPRNSYNEQFF. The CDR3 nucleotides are TGTGCCAGCAGCGTAGGCCCGCGGAACTCCTACAATGAGCAGTTCTTC.

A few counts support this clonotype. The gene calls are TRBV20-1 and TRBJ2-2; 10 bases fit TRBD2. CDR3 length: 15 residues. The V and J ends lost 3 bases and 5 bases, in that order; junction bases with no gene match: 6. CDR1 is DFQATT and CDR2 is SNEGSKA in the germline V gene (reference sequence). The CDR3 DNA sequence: TGCAGTGCTAGGCGTAGCGGGGGGAGTACCGGGGAGCTGTTTTTT. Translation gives CSARRSGGSTGELFF.

For the CDR3, the DNA is TGTGCCAGCAGCCCGAGGGGGGCTGTGACTAGCGGGTCCTACGAGCAGTACTTC. Its translation is CASSPRGAVTSGSYEQYF. The rearrangement links TRBV7-3 to TRBJ2-7; TRBD2 matches at 10 bases. Per germline, CDR1 SGHTA and CDR2 FQGTGA. V lost 5 bases to trimming and J lost 1 base; unmatched junction nucleotides: 14. CDR3 length: 18 amino acids. Complete variable domain (other parts from reference TRBV7-3 and TRBJ2-7): GAGVSQTPSNKVTEKGKYVELRCDPISGHTALYWYRQSLGQGPEFLIYFQGTGAADDSGLPNDRFFAVRPEGSVSTLKIQRTERGDSAVYLCASSPRGAVTSGSYEQYFGPGTRLTVT.

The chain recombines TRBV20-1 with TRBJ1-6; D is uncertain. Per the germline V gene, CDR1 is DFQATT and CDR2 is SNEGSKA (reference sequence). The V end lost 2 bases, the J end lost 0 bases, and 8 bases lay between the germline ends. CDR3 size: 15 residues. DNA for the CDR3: TGCAGTGCTAGACCGGGGAGCTCCTATAATTCACCCCTCCACTTT. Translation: CSARPGSSYNSPLHF.

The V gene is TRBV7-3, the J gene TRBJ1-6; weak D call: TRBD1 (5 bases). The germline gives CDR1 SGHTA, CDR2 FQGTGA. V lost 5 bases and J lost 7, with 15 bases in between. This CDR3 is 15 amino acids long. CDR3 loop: CASSPDRGTNSPLHF. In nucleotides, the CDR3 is TGTGCCAGCAGCCCCGACAGAGGGACCAATTCACCCCTCCACTTT. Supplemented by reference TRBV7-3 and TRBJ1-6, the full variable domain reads GAGVSQTPSNKVTEKGKYVELRCDPISGHTALYWYRQSLGQGPEFLIYFQGTGAADDSGLPNDRFFAVRPEGSVSTLKIQRTERGDSAVYLCASSPDRGTNSPLHFGNGTRLTVT.